A selection of T cell receptor beta chains follows, all from one sample in a study of blood T cell repertoires in COVID-19. Assay: immunoSEQ multiplex PCR; the TCRdb copy retains only in-frame clones and omits some. The table includes 200,000 to 250,000 clones, 65% to 90% detected once. The sequenced material came from peripheral blood. The receptors come from a man aged 45 to 65 with active or convalescent COVID-19. CDR3s include the opening cysteine and the closing phenylalanine or tryptophan. The D gene is left open where the match is weak. Rows give clone size only sometimes, using once, few, many, or a class for an expanded clone.

J gene: TRBJ2-1; V gene: TRBV5-1; D gene: TRBD2; clone size: .; CDR3 protein: CASSPPAWTSGSRHEQFF; CDR3 DNA: TGCGCCAGCAGCCCGCCGGCATGGACTAGCGGGAGTAGGCATGAGCAGTTCTTC
J gene: TRBJ2-3; V gene: TRBV5-1; D gene: .; clone size: .; CDR3 protein: CASIEASTDTQYF; CDR3 DNA: TGCGCCAGCATAGAAGCTAGCACAGATACGCAGTATTTT
J gene: TRBJ1-5; V gene: TRBV6-5; D gene: .; clone size: few; CDR3 protein: CASSYRGLQPQHF; CDR3 DNA: TGTGCCAGCAGTTACCGGGGATTACAGCCCCAGCATTTT
J gene: TRBJ2-3; V gene: TRBV19; D gene: .; clone size: .; CDR3 protein: CASSIPGRTWDTQYF; CDR3 DNA: TGTGCCAGTAGTATTCCAGGAAGGACATGGGATACGCAGTATTTT
J gene: TRBJ2-1; V gene: TRBV7-3; D gene: .; clone size: .; CDR3 protein: CASSPRGVNEQFF; CDR3 DNA: TGTGCCAGCAGTCCTCGCGGGGTAAATGAGCAGTTCTTC
J gene: TRBJ1-5; V gene: TRBV4-3; D gene: TRBD1; clone size: few; CDR3 protein: CASSQEGTGRQPQHF; CDR3 DNA: TGCGCCAGCAGCCAAGAAGGGACAGGGCGGCAGCCCCAGCATTTT
J gene: TRBJ2-1; V gene: TRBV27; D gene: TRBD2; clone size: .; CDR3 protein: CASSLSMRGDSYNEQFF; CDR3 DNA: TGTGCCAGCAGTTTATCGATGCGGGGGGACTCCTACAATGAGCAGTTCTTC
J gene: TRBJ2-5; V gene: TRBV28; D gene: TRBD2; clone size: .; CDR3 protein: CASSRGLAGAGQETQYF; CDR3 DNA: TGTGCCAGCAGTCGGGGACTAGCGGGGGCGGGGCAAGAGACCCAGTACTTC
J gene: TRBJ2-3; V gene: TRBV6-2/TRBV6-3; D gene: TRBD2; clone size: .; CDR3 protein: CASSLGLAGVTDTQYF; CDR3 DNA: TGTGCCAGCAGCCTAGGACTAGCGGGGGTCACAGATACGCAGTATTTT
J gene: TRBJ2-1; V gene: TRBV2; D gene: TRBD2; clone size: .; CDR3 protein: CATVHSGGSYNEQFF; CDR3 DNA: TGTGCCACCGTCCATAGCGGGGGCTCCTACAATGAGCAGTTCTTC
J gene: TRBJ2-7; V gene: TRBV6-5; D gene: TRBD2; clone size: .; CDR3 protein: CASSTRDYSYEQYF; CDR3 DNA: TGTGCCAGCAGCACCCGGGACTACTCCTACGAGCAGTACTTC
J gene: TRBJ1-2; V gene: TRBV5-8; D gene: TRBD1; clone size: .; CDR3 protein: CASRPTGEMSYGYTF; CDR3 DNA: TGTGCCAGCAGACCGACAGGGGAGATGAGCTATGGCTACACCTTC
J gene: TRBJ1-5; V gene: TRBV11-3; D gene: .; clone size: .; CDR3 protein: CASSFGQFNQPQHF; CDR3 DNA: TGTGCCAGCAGCTTTGGACAGTTCAATCAGCCCCAGCATTTT
J gene: TRBJ1-2; V gene: TRBV10-3; D gene: TRBD1; clone size: .; CDR3 protein: CAISESLRQGGGYTF; CDR3 DNA: TGTGCCATCAGTGAGTCGTTAAGACAGGGGGGCGGCTACACCTTC
J gene: TRBJ1-6; V gene: TRBV20-1; D gene: .; clone size: few; CDR3 protein: CSASFRGGNSPLHF; CDR3 DNA: TGCAGTGCTAGTTTCCGGGGTGGGAATTCACCCCTCCACTTT
J gene: TRBJ2-5; V gene: TRBV28; D gene: TRBD1; clone size: .; CDR3 protein: CASSSWTGGIQETQYF; CDR3 DNA: TGTGCCAGCAGTTCCTGGACAGGGGGAATCCAAGAGACCCAGTACTTC
J gene: TRBJ1-2; V gene: TRBV19; D gene: TRBD1; clone size: .; CDR3 protein: CASSPTGTGPSGDYGYTF; CDR3 DNA: TGTGCCAGTAGTCCAACCGGGACAGGGCCCTCCGGAGACTATGGCTACACCTTC
J gene: TRBJ2-1; V gene: TRBV29-1; D gene: .; clone size: .; CDR3 protein: CSVELQARYNEQFF; CDR3 DNA: TGCAGCGTTGAACTACAGGCCCGATACAATGAGCAGTTCTTC
J gene: TRBJ2-3; V gene: TRBV5-6; D gene: TRBD2; clone size: once; CDR3 protein: CASSLGVSGGGDTQYF; CDR3 DNA: TGTGCCAGCAGCTTGGGAGTTAGCGGGGGAGGAGATACGCAGTATTTT
J gene: TRBJ2-1; V gene: TRBV7-9; D gene: TRBD2; clone size: .; CDR3 protein: CASSFRGTEREYNEQFF; CDR3 DNA: TGTGCCAGCAGCTTCCGGGGAACAGAGCGGGAGTACAATGAGCAGTTCTTC
J gene: TRBJ1-2; V gene: TRBV23-1; D gene: .; clone size: .; CDR3 protein: CASSQSVRDPKTLNYGYTF; CDR3 DNA: TGCGCCAGCAGTCAATCGGTGCGGGACCCCAAAACCCTTAACTATGGCTACACCTTC
J gene: TRBJ1-2; V gene: TRBV4-3; D gene: .; clone size: .; CDR3 protein: CASSQVQGVGYTF; CDR3 DNA: TGCGCCAGCAGCCAAGTACAGGGCGTAGGGTACACCTTC
J gene: TRBJ1-2; V gene: TRBV6-5; D gene: TRBD1; clone size: .; CDR3 protein: CASSHGQVYGYTF; CDR3 DNA: TGTGCCAGCAGCCATGGACAGGTCTATGGCTACACCTTC
J gene: TRBJ2-3; V gene: TRBV24-1; D gene: .; clone size: .; CDR3 protein: CATSEASTDTQYF; CDR3 DNA: TGTGCCACCAGTGAGGCCAGCACAGATACGCAGTATTTT
J gene: TRBJ2-7; V gene: TRBV15; D gene: TRBD1; clone size: .; CDR3 protein: CATSSLGDRGSYEQYF; CDR3 DNA: TGTGCCACCAGCTCTTTGGGGGACAGGGGCTCCTACGAGCAGTACTTC
J gene: TRBJ1-3; V gene: TRBV5-4; D gene: .; clone size: few; CDR3 protein: CASSLEVSSGNTIYF; CDR3 DNA: TGTGCCAGCAGCTTGGAAGTCAGCTCTGGAAACACCATATATTTT
J gene: TRBJ1-2; V gene: TRBV7-2; D gene: .; clone size: .; CDR3 protein: CASSRTGGYGYTF; CDR3 DNA: TGTGCCAGCAGCAGAACGGGGGGCTATGGCTACACCTTC
J gene: TRBJ2-7; V gene: TRBV5-6; D gene: .; clone size: .; CDR3 protein: CASSLGSSLEEQYF; CDR3 DNA: TGTGCCAGCAGCTTAGGTTCCAGCTTGGAGGAGCAGTACTTC
J gene: TRBJ1-3; V gene: TRBV2; D gene: .; clone size: once; CDR3 protein: CASSSQGSGNTIYF; CDR3 DNA: TGTGCCAGCAGTAGCCAGGGGTCTGGAAACACCATATATTTT
J gene: TRBJ2-1; V gene: TRBV5-1; D gene: TRBD2; clone size: .; CDR3 protein: CASSPGTSGYYNEQFF; CDR3 DNA: TGCGCCAGCAGCCCTGGGACTAGCGGGTACTACAATGAGCAGTTCTTC
J gene: TRBJ2-3; V gene: TRBV7-2; D gene: TRBD1; clone size: .; CDR3 protein: CASSFSDRGGRTQYF; CDR3 DNA: TGTGCCAGCAGCTTTTCGGACAGGGGCGGAAGGACGCAGTATTTT
J gene: TRBJ2-6; V gene: TRBV18; D gene: .; clone size: .; CDR3 protein: CASSPPPGGYSGANVLTF; CDR3 DNA: TGTGCCAGCTCACCACCCCCCGGAGGGTACTCTGGGGCCAACGTCCTGACTTTC
J gene: TRBJ1-3; V gene: TRBV19; D gene: .; clone size: .; CDR3 protein: CATGGRAGNTIYF; CDR3 DNA: TGTGCCACCGGAGGGAGGGCTGGAAACACCATATATTTT
J gene: TRBJ1-5; V gene: TRBV6-1; D gene: .; clone size: few; CDR3 protein: CASSEYGGSNQPQHF; CDR3 DNA: TGTGCCAGCAGTGAATACGGGGGGAGCAATCAGCCCCAGCATTTT
J gene: TRBJ2-2; V gene: TRBV5-6; D gene: TRBD2; clone size: .; CDR3 protein: CASSLTGGLTGELFF; CDR3 DNA: TGTGCCAGCAGCTTAACGGGGGGACTGACCGGGGAGCTGTTTTTT
J gene: TRBJ1-6; V gene: TRBV28; D gene: TRBD1; clone size: .; CDR3 protein: CASTDRGDSPLHF; CDR3 DNA: TGTGCCAGCACCGACAGGGGTGATTCACCCCTCCACTTT
J gene: TRBJ2-1; V gene: TRBV6-4; D gene: .; clone size: .; CDR3 protein: CASSDSGTGGDEQFF; CDR3 DNA: TGTGCCAGCAGTGACTCTGGTACAGGGGGGGATGAGCAGTTCTTC
J gene: TRBJ2-7; V gene: TRBV28; D gene: TRBD2; clone size: many; CDR3 protein: CASSLLAGGIGYEQYF; CDR3 DNA: TGTGCCAGCAGTTTACTAGCGGGAGGGATAGGCTACGAGCAGTACTTC
J gene: TRBJ2-7; V gene: TRBV15; D gene: .; clone size: .; CDR3 protein: CATSSASGEGDEQYF; CDR3 DNA: TGTGCCACCAGCAGTGCGAGCGGGGAGGGGGACGAGCAGTACTTC
J gene: TRBJ2-5; V gene: TRBV21-1; D gene: .; clone size: .; CDR3 protein: CASSKPSCRGKQPEETQYF; CDR3 DNA: TGTGCCAGCAGCAAACCCTCCTGTAGGGGCAAACAGCCAGAAGAGACCCAGTACTTC
J gene: TRBJ2-5; V gene: TRBV5-1; D gene: TRBD1; clone size: once; CDR3 protein: CASSPLPPGQGRQETQYF; CDR3 DNA: TGCGCCAGCAGCCCATTACCCCCCGGACAGGGGAGGCAAGAGACCCAGTACTTC
J gene: TRBJ2-7; V gene: TRBV9; D gene: .; clone size: once; CDR3 protein: CASSLAPAWSYEQYF; CDR3 DNA: TGTGCCAGCAGCCTAGCCCCCGCGTGGAGCTACGAGCAGTACTTC
J gene: TRBJ1-5; V gene: TRBV7-2; D gene: TRBD1; clone size: .; CDR3 protein: CASSLYLTGGSQPQHF; CDR3 DNA: TGTGCCAGCAGCTTATACCTCACAGGGGGCTCTCAGCCCCAGCATTTT
J gene: TRBJ1-2; V gene: TRBV18; D gene: TRBD1; clone size: once; CDR3 protein: CASSSDRPPYGYTF; CDR3 DNA: TGTGCCAGCTCATCGGACAGGCCCCCTTATGGCTACACCTTC
J gene: TRBJ2-7; V gene: TRBV7-8; D gene: TRBD1; clone size: once; CDR3 protein: CASSLPEGGHYEQYF; CDR3 DNA: TGTGCCAGCAGCTTACCTGAAGGGGGCCATTACGAGCAGTACTTC